This T cell receptor (beta chain) was retrieved from a study of blood T cell repertoires in COVID-19. Sequencing was performed with immunoSEQ multiplex PCR; in TCRdb, only in-frame clones are kept and a portion is missing. Seen here are about 170,000 clones, roughly 89% observed once, and the top ten hold around 1.6%. The sequenced sample was peripheral blood. The origin of this receptor is a woman aged 45 to 65 with acute or convalescent COVID-19.

The CDR3 DNA follows: TGTGCCAGCTCTCAGGGGGCGCTTTTTGGCTACACCTTC. Its translation: CASSQGALFGYTF. The V and J genes are TRBV11-2 and TRBJ1-2; 8 bases line up with TRBD1. Unmatched junction bases numbered 9, after V lost 8 bases and J lost 7 bases. Germline values: CDR1 SGHAT, CDR2 FQNNGV. There are 13 residues in the CDR3.